The 17 T cell receptor beta chains given below trace back to one sample, sequenced in a study of cytomegalovirus exposure and HLA in healthy donors. Using immunoSEQ multiplex PCR, the repertoire was profiled, and TCRdb retains in-frame clones only, with some absent. The sample consists of under 75,000 clones, approximately 97% of them appearing once. The sample was PBMCs. The receptors here all came from a woman aged 18-29 years in good health and CMV-seropositive.

The chain is built from TRBV19 and TRBJ1-1; 7 bases line up with TRBD1. The ends lost 2 bases at V and 0 bases at J; junction bases unmatched: 0. The V gene's germline CDR1 is LNHDA and CDR2 SQIVND (reference sequence). This CDR3 spans 14 amino acids. In DNA form, the CDR3 reads TGTGCCAGTAGTATACAGGGGGTGAACACTGAAGCTTTCTTT. It codes for CASSIQGVNTEAFF.

V is TRBV27 and J is TRBJ2-1; perhaps TRBD2 as D (5 bases). The CDR3 is 16 amino acids. CDR1 and CDR2 (germline): MNHEY, SMNVEV (reference sequence). Between the trimmed V and J ends, which lost 6 bases and 0 bases, there was a span of 15 bases. Here the CDR3 reads CASSLRTASSYNEQFF. CDR3 coding DNA: TGTGCCAGCAGCCTCAGGACTGCAAGCTCCTACAATGAGCAGTTCTTC.

The rearrangement uses TRBV9 and TRBJ2-1; the match to TRBD2 covers 12 bases. Germline V gene data show CDR1 as SGDLS and CDR2 as YYNGEE. V shed 0 bases and J 3 bases; nucleotides not matched to a gene: 4. The length of the CDR3 is 17 residues. This chain's CDR3 is CASSVVASGRGYNEQFF. The CDR3 region has the DNA TGTGCCAGCAGCGTAGTGGCTAGCGGGAGGGGCTACAATGAGCAGTTCTTC.

The chain is built from TRBV30 and TRBJ2-7; 8 nucleotides line up with TRBD1. Per the germline V gene, CDR1 is GTSNPN and CDR2 is SVGIG (reference sequence). V gave up 4 bases and J gave up 6 bases; unmatched junction bases: 8. This CDR3 is built from 13 residues. CDR3 nucleotides: TGTGCCTGGAATCAGGGGACAGGTGGCGAGCAGTACTTC. This codes for CAWNQGTGGEQYF.

This clone was seen a single time. V and J are TRBV7-9 and TRBJ1-2; the match to TRBD1 covers 9 bases. The CDR3 totals 17 residues. The V segment lost 5 bases and the J segment 6 bases; nucleotides outside the gene matches: 16. Germline V CDR1 and CDR2: SEHNR, FQNEAQ (reference sequence). The CDR3, as DNA: TGTGCCAGCAGCCCGACGGGGCGGCGGGACAGGGTGGATGGCTACACCTTC. Translation: CASSPTGRRDRVDGYTF.

In its sample, this clone was seen once. The chain links TRBV25-1 to TRBJ2-3; 13 nucleotides agree with TRBD2. V shed 3 bases and J 2 bases; nucleotides not matched to a gene: 2. CDR1 and CDR2 from the germline V gene are MGHDK and SYGVNS. The CDR3 totals 16 residues. Here the CDR3 reads CASSDTSGRATDTQYF. In DNA, the CDR3 is TGTGCCAGCAGTGATACTAGCGGGAGGGCCACAGATACGCAGTATTTT.

The chain carries TRBV4-1 and TRBJ2-4, with a weak D call TRBD1 (5 bases). This CDR3 region has 16 residues. Trimming took off 0 bases at V and 4 bases at J, with 13 bases between the two ends. From germline, CDR1 is MGHRA and CDR2 YSYEKL. CDR3 nucleotide sequence: TGCGCCAGCAGCCAAGATACGGCAAAGGGGAAAAACATTCAGTACTTC. The encoded protein is CASSQDTAKGKNIQYF.

The rearrangement uses TRBV18 and TRBJ1-2, with D perhaps matching TRBD1 (6 bases). The germline V gene has CDR1 KGHSH and CDR2 LQKENI. V lost 3 bases and J 2 bases, leaving 7 bases between the germline ends. This CDR3 is 13 amino acids long. The CDR3 loop reads CASSPGTNYGYTF. CDR3 bases: TGTGCCAGCTCACCCGGGACAAACTATGGCTACACCTTC.

The chain couples TRBV28 to TRBJ1-1, with D maybe TRBD1 (5 bases). Germline V lookup: CDR1 MDHEN, CDR2 SYDVKM. V lost 11 bases and J 3 bases, leaving 16 bases between the germline ends. The CDR3 is 13 amino acids. CDR3 protein: CASRGLGDTEAFF. For the CDR3, the DNA is TGTGCCTCCCGGGGGTTGGGTGACACTGAAGCTTTCTTT.

The chain couples TRBV5-5 to TRBJ2-7; 14 bases line up with TRBD2. The germline V gene encodes CDR1 SGHKS and CDR2 YYEKEE (reference sequence). The V segment lost 4 bases and the J segment 5 bases; nucleotides outside the gene matches: 5. The CDR3 contains 15 residues. The CDR3 reads CASSVTSGRANEQYF. The DNA of the CDR3 is TGTGCCAGCAGCGTGACTAGCGGGAGGGCCAACGAGCAGTACTTC. Filled out from reference TRBV5-5 and TRBJ2-7, the complete variable domain reads DAGVTQSPTHLIKTRGQQVTLRCSPISGHKSVSWYQQVLGQGPQFIFQYYEKEERGRGNFPDRFSARQFPNYSSELNVNALLLGDSALYLCASSVTSGRANEQYFGPGTRLTVT.

The chain employs TRBV30 and TRBJ1-1; 8 nucleotides agree with TRBD1. V was pared by 4 bases and J by 1 base, with 2 bases of the junction left unmatched. CDR3 size: 13 residues. Germline V gene lookup returns CDR1 GTSNPN and CDR2 SVGIG (reference sequence). CDR3 sequence (DNA): TGTGCCTGGACGACAGGGGAGAACACTGAAGCTTTCTTT. Its translation is CAWTTGENTEAFF.

V gene TRBV9 combines with J gene TRBJ1-1; no clear D. CDR3 size: 14 residues. Trimming removed 3 bases from V and 1 base from J, with 10 bases in between. Germline values: CDR1 SGDLS, CDR2 YYNGEE. Here the CDR3 DNA reads TGTGCCAGCAGCGCGGCTGGAGGGAACACTGAAGCTTTCTTT. It translates to CASSAAGGNTEAFF.

V usage is TRBV20-1 and J usage is TRBJ2-7, with TRBD2 as a possible D gene (6 bases). The germline V gene encodes CDR1 DFQATT and CDR2 SNEGSKA (reference sequence). The length of the CDR3 is 10 residues. The V and J ends lost 7 bases and 7 bases respectively, with 11 bases between them. The CDR3 DNA reads TGCAGTGGAGGAGGGATTGAGCAGTACTTC. Its protein product is CSGGGIEQYF.

V is TRBV30 and J is TRBJ2-1; D remains unclear. Per the germline V gene, CDR1 is GTSNPN and CDR2 is SVGIG (reference sequence). V lost 0 bases and J lost 3, with 12 bases in between. This CDR3 region has 15 residues. CDR3 nucleotides: TGTGCCTGGAGTGTCATGCTACCCAACTACAATGAGCAGTTCTTC. Translated, it gives CAWSVMLPNYNEQFF.

The V gene is TRBV28, the J gene TRBJ1-3; D may be TRBD1 (6 bases). Trimming pared 5 bases from V and 0 bases from J, leaving 14 bases between. Germline loops: CDR1 MDHEN, CDR2 SYDVKM. This CDR3 region has 16 residues. CDR3 nucleotide sequence: TGTGCCAGCAGTGTCAGGGGATCCCCCTCTGGAAACACCATATATTTT. This codes for CASSVRGSPSGNTIYF.

The gene calls are TRBV7-9 and TRBJ2-1; TRBD2 matches 14 bases. Germline CDR1 and CDR2: SEHNR and FQNEAQ (reference sequence). Trimming cost V 5 bases and J 4 bases; bases outside gene matches: 13. This CDR3 region has 19 residues. DNA of the CDR3: TGTGCCAGCAGCGATGACCCGGGACTAGCGGGAGTGGGTTACAATGAGCAGTTCTTC. It specifies CASSDDPGLAGVGYNEQFF. The complete variable domain, with remaining parts taken from reference TRBV7-9 and TRBJ2-1, reads DTGVSQNPRHKITKRGQNVTFRCDPISEHNRLYWYRQTLGQGPEFLTYFQNEAQLEKSRLLSDRFSAERPKGSFSTLEIQRTEQGDSAMYLCASSDDPGLAGVGYNEQFFGPGTRLTVL.

The chain is built from TRBV19 and TRBJ2-7, with 10 positions matching TRBD1. CDR1 LNHDA and CDR2 SQIVND come from the germline V gene (reference sequence). The CDR3 is 13 residues long. V trimming: 3 bases; J trimming: 4 bases; junction bases outside the gene matches: 0. Here the CDR3 DNA reads TGTGCCAGTAGTATGGACAGGGGGTACGAGCAGTACTTC. Translating it yields CASSMDRGYEQYF.